This T cell receptor (beta chain) was documented in a study of T cell repertoires in cytomegalovirus infection. The wider study: Public TCR beta signatures were indicative of both CMV infection and a matching HLA type.

This clonotype was picked up a small number of times. TCRdb independently ran MiXCR on the reads; one entry per CDR3 protein. The sample includes 150,000 to 200,000 distinct CDR3 sequences, 28% of them seen just once. Material for sequencing was PBMCs. This TCR derives from a human donor in good health (CMV status not recorded). Some clones in this sample may be carry-over from other donors' samples.

CDR3: CASSLALTQGVNEKLFF. CDR3 in DNA: TGTGCCAGCAGCTTGGCCCTAACCCAGGGGGTTAATGAAAAACTGTTTTTT. This chain uses TRBV5-5 with TRBJ1-4, with 7 bases aligning to TRBD1. CDR1 is SGHKS, CDR2 YYEKEE, per germline (reference sequence). The CDR3 contains 17 residues. V dropped 0 bases and J dropped 4; count of bases not matched to a gene: 9.